This paragraph reports one T cell receptor beta chain. As originally analysed: Counts of nucleated cells, estimated from reference gene primer amplification, were obtained. Clones were sequenced by immunoSEQ multiplex PCR, and TCRdb holds only the in-frame ones, with some missing. The V and J calls and clone size come from that table; D and trimming were worked out from the DNA. The sample contains tens of thousands of clones, approximately 88% of which appear only once. This record comes from a study of blood T cell repertoires in COVID-19. Overall study context: Whether acute or convalescent, the COVID-19 samples came from the United States, Italy and Spain.

CDR1 and CDR2 (germline): LNHNV, YYDKDF (reference sequence). CDR3 length equals 14 residues. Trimming removed 2 bases at V and 5 bases at J, with 9 bases between. The rearrangement uses TRBV15 and TRBJ2-2, with D maybe TRBD1 (5 bases). The sample consisted of peripheral blood. The receptor comes from a man between 45 and 60 years old with active COVID-19. The CDR3 loop is CATSRQTGTGELFF. The DNA of the CDR3 is TGTGCCACCAGCAGACAAACAGGAACCGGGGAGCTGTTTTTT.